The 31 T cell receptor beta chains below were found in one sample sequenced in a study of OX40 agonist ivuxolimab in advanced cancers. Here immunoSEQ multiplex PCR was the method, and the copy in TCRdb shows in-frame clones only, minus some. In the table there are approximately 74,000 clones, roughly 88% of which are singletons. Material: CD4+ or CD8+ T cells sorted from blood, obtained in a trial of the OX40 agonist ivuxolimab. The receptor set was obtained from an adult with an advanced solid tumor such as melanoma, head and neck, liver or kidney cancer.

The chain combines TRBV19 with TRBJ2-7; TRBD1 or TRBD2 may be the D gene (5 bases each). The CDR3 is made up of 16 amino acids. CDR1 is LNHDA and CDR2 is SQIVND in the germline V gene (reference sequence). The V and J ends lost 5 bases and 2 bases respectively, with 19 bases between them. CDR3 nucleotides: TGTGCCAGTAGTCCGGAGGTGGTAGTGGGGGCCTACGAGCAGTACTTC. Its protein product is CASSPEVVVGAYEQYF.

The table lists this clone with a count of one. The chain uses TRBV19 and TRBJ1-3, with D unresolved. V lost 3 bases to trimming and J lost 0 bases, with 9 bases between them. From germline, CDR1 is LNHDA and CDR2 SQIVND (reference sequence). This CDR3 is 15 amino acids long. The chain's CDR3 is CASSIDASSGNTIYF. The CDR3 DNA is TGTGCCAGTAGTATTGACGCAAGCTCTGGAAACACCATATATTTT.

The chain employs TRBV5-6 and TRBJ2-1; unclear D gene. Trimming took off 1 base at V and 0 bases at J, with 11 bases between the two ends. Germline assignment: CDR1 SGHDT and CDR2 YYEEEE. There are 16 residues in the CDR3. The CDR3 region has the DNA TGTGCCAGCAGCTTGACCGGGTATAGCTCCTACAATGAGCAGTTCTTC. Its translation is CASSLTGYSSYNEQFF.

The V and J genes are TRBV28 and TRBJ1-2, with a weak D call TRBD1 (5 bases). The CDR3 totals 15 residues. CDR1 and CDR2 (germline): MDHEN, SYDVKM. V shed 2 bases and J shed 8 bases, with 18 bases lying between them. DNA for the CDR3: TGTGCCAGCAGTTTAGTAGGGAGAACAGGAGCGGGCTACACCTTC. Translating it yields CASSLVGRTGAGYTF.

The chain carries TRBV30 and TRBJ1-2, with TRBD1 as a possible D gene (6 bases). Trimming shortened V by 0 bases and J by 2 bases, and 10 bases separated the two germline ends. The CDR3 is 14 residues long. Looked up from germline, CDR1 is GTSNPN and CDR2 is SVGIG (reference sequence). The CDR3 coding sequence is TGTGCCTGGAGTGTCGGGGGGGGCAACTATGGCTACACCTTC. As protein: CAWSVGGGNYGYTF.

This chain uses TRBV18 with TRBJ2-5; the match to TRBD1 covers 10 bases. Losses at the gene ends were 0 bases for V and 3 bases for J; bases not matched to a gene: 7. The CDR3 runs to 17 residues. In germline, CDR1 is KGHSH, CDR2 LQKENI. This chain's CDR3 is CASSPPTGGEGEETQYF. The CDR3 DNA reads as TGTGCCAGCTCACCACCGACAGGGGGCGAGGGAGAAGAGACCCAGTACTTC.

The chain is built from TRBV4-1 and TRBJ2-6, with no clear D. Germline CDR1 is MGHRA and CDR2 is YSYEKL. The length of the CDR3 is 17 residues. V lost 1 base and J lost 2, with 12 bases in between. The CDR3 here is CASSQVQTAAGANVLTF. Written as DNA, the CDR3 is TGCGCCAGCAGCCAAGTGCAGACGGCAGCTGGGGCCAACGTCCTGACTTTC.

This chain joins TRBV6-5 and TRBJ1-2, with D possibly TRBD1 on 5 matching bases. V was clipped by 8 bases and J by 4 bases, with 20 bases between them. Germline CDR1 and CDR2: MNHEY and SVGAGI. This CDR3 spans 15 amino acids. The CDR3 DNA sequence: TGTGCCAGCCCGCCCCCCCCCGGGGCCTTCTATGGCTACACCTTC. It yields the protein CASPPPPGAFYGYTF.

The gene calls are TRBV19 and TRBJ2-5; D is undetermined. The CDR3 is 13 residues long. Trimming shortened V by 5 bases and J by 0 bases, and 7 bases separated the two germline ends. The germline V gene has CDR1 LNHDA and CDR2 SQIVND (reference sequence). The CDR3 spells CASSWGNQETQYF. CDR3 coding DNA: TGTGCCAGTAGTTGGGGAAACCAAGAGACCCAGTACTTC. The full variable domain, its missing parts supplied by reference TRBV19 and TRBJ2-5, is DGGITQSPKYLFRKEGQNVTLSCEQNLNHDAMYWYRQDPGQGLRLIYYSQIVNDFQKGDIAEGYSVSREKKESFPLTVTSAQKNPTAFYLCASSWGNQETQYFGPGTRLLVL.

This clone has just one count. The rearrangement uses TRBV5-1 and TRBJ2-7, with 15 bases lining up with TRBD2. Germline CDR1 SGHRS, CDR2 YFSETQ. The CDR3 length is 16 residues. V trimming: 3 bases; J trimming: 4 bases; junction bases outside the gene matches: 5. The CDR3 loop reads CASSSTGTSGRYEQYF. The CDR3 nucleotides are TGCGCCAGCAGCTCCACCGGGACTAGCGGGAGGTACGAGCAGTACTTC.

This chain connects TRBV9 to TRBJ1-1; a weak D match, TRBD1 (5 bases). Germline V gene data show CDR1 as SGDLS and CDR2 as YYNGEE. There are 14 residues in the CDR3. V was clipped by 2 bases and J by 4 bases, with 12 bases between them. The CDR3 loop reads CASSVGRAGTEAFF. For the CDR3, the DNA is TGTGCCAGCAGCGTTGGCAGGGCGGGCACTGAAGCTTTCTTT.

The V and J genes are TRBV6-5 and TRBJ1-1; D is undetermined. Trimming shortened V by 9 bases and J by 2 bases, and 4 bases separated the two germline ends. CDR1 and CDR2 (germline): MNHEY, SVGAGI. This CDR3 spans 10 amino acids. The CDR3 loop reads CASRNTEAFF. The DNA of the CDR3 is TGTGCCAGTAGAAACACTGAAGCTTTCTTT.

The CDR3 reads CATGGEPPTGELFF. The CDR3 nucleotides read TGTGCCACAGGCGGGGAACCCCCCACCGGGGAGCTGTTTTTT. The chain joins TRBV30 to TRBJ2-2; perhaps TRBD2 as D (6 bases). V shed 8 bases and J shed 4 bases, with 17 bases lying between them. CDR1 GTSNPN and CDR2 SVGIG come from the germline V gene (reference sequence). The CDR3 extends over 14 amino acids. Full variable domain (missing parts from reference TRBV30 and TRBJ2-2): SQTIHQWPATLVQPVGSPLSLECTVEGTSNPNLYWYRQAAGRGLQLLFYSVGIGQISSEVPQNLSASRPQDRQFILSSKKLLLSDSGFYLCATGGEPPTGELFFGEGSRLTVL.

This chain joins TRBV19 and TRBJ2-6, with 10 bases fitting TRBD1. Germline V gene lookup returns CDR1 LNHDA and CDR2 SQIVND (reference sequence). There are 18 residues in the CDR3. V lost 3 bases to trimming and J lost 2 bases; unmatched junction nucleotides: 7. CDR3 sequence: CASSIFSGTGAGANVLTF. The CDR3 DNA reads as TGTGCCAGTAGTATCTTCTCCGGGACAGGGGCTGGGGCCAACGTCCTGACTTTC.

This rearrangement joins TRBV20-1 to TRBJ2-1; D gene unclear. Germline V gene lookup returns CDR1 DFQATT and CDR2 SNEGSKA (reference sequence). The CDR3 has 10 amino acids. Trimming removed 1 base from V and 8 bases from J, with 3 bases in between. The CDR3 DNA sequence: TGCAGTGCTAGAGTCTATGAGCAGTTCTTC. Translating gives CSARVYEQFF.

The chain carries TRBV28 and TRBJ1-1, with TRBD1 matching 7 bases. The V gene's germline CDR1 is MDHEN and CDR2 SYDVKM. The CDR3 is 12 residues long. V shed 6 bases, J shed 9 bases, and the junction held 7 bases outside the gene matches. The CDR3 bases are TGTGCCAGCAGACAGACAGGGTGGAAAGCTTTCTTT. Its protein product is CASRQTGWKAFF.

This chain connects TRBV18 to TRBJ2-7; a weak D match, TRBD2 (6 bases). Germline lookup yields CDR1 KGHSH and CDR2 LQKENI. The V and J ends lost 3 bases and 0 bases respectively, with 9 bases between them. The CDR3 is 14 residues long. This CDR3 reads CASSPSGSSYEQYF. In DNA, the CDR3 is TGTGCCAGCTCACCCTCCGGGAGCTCCTACGAGCAGTACTTC.

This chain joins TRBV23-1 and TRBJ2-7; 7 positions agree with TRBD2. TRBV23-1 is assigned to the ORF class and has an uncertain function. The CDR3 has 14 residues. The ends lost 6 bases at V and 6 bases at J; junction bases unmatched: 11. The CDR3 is CASRYDIWGGEQYF. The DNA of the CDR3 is TGCGCCAGCAGATACGACATCTGGGGGGGCGAGCAGTACTTC.

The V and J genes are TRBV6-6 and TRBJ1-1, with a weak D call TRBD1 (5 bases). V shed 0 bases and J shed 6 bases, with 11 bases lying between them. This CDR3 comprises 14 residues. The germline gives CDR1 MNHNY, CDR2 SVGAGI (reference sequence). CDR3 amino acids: CASSYSTAKSEAFF. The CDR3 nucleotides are TGTGCCAGCAGTTACTCGACAGCGAAATCTGAAGCTTTCTTT.

The CDR3 sequence is CASSYSIGQEAFF. CDR3 sequence (DNA): TGTGCCAGCAGTTACTCGATAGGGCAGGAAGCTTTCTTT. The rearrangement uses TRBV6-5 and TRBJ1-1, with D hard to call. Germline V lookup: CDR1 MNHEY, CDR2 SVGAGI. The V end lost 0 bases, the J end lost 8 bases, and 10 bases lay between the germline ends. The CDR3 runs to 13 residues.

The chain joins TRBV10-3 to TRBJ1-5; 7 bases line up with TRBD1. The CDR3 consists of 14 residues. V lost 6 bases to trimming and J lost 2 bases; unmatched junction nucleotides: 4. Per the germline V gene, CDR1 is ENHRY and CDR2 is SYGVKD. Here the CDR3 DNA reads TGTGCCATCAGAGACAGGGAAGGCAATCAGCCCCAGCATTTT. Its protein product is CAIRDREGNQPQHF.

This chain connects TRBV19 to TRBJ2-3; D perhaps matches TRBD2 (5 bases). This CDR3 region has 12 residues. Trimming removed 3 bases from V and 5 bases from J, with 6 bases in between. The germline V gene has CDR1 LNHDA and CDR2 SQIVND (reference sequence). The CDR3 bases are TGTGCCAGTAGTATGGGGAGAGATACGCAGTATTTT. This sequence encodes CASSMGRDTQYF.

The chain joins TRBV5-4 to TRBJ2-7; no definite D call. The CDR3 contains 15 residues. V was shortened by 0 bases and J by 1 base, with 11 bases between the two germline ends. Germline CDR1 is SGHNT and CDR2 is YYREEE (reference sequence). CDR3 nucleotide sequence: TGTGCCAGCAGCTTGGAACTTAGCAGATCCTACGAGCAGTACTTC. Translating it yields CASSLELSRSYEQYF.

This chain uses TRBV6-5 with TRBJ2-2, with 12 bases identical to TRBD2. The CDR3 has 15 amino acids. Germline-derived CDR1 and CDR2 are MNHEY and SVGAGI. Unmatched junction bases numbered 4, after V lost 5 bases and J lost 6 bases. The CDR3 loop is CASSPSGGASGELFF. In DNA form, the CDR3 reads TGTGCCAGCAGTCCTAGCGGGGGGGCTTCCGGGGAGCTGTTTTTT.

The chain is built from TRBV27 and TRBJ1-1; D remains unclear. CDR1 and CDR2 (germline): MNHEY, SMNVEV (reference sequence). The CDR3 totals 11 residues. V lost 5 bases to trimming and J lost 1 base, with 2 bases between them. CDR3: CASSGNTEAFF. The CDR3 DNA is TGTGCCAGCAGTGGGAACACTGAAGCTTTCTTT.

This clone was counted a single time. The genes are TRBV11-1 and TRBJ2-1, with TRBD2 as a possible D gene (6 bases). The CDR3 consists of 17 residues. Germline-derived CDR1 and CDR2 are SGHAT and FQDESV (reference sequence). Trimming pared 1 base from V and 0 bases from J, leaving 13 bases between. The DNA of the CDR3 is TGTGCCAGCAGCTTAGAAGAGGGACTCTTCTCCTACAATGAGCAGTTCTTC. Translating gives CASSLEEGLFSYNEQFF.

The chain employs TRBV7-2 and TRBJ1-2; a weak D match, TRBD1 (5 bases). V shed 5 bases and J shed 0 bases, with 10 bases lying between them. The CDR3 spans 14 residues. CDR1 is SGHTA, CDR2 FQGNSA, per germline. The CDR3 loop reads CASSPQGANYGYTF. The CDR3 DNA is TGTGCCAGCAGCCCGCAGGGTGCTAACTATGGCTACACCTTC. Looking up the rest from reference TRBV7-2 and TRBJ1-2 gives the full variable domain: GAGVSQSPSNKVTEKGKDVELRCDPISGHTALYWYRQSLGQGLEFLIYFQGNSAPDKSGLPSDRFSAERTGGSVSTLTIQRTQQEDSAVYLCASSPQGANYGYTFGSGTRLTVV.

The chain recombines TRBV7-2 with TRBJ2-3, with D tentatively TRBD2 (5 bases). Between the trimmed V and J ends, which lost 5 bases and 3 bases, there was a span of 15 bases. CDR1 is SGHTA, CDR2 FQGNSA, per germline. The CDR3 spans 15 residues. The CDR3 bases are TGTGCCAGCAGCCCCGCCCGGGGTGCAACAGATACGCAGTATTTT. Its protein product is CASSPARGATDTQYF. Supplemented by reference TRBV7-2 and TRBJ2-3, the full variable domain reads GAGVSQSPSNKVTEKGKDVELRCDPISGHTALYWYRQSLGQGLEFLIYFQGNSAPDKSGLPSDRFSAERTGGSVSTLTIQRTQQEDSAVYLCASSPARGATDTQYFGPGTRLTVL.

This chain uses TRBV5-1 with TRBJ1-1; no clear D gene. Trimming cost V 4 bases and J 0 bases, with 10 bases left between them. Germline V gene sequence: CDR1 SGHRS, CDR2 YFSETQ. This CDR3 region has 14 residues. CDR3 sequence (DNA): TGCGCCAGCAGCCCTCTAAGCATGAACACTGAAGCTTTCTTT. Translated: CASSPLSMNTEAFF.

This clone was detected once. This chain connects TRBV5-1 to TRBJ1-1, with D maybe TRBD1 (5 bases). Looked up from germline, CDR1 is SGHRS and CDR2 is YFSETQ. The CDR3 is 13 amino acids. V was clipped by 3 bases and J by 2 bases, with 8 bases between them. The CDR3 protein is CASSWDGNTEAFF. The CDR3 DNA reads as TGCGCCAGCAGCTGGGACGGAAACACTGAAGCTTTCTTT.

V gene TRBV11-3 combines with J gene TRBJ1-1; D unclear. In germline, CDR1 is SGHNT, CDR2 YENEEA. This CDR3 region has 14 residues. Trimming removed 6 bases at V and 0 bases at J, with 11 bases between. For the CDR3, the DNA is TGTGCCAGCAGTTGGTCAACACTGAACACTGAAGCTTTCTTT. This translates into CASSWSTLNTEAFF.